Listed below are T cell receptor beta chains from one sample, sequenced in a study of shared clonotypes between healthy human individuals. Sequenced by immunoSEQ multiplex PCR; TCRdb stores in-frame clones only, minus some. Counted here are under 550,000 clones, almost 97% occurring once; the ten biggest clones make up under 0.06%. The source material was naive CD4+ T cells sorted from blood. These TCRs come from a woman aged 30 to 39 in good health. The CDR3 runs from the conserved cysteine through the conserved F or W. The D gene is left open where the match is weak.

.	TRBV5-1	TRBJ2-7	CASSLVSTGSYEQYF
TRBD2	TRBV5-1	TRBJ2-3	CASSASLSGTTDTQYF
.	TRBV5-5	TRBJ2-5	CASSPGRTPQETQYF
TRBD1	TRBV28	TRBJ1-1	CASSSPGQGNTEAFF
TRBD2	TRBV28	TRBJ2-7	CASSQTSGRRYF
.	TRBV19	TRBJ1-5	CASSIGVAGQGQPQHF
.	TRBV28	TRBJ2-7	CASSQERISYEQYF
TRBD2	TRBV4-1	TRBJ2-3	CASSQAIGSPQREGDTQYF
TRBD2	TRBV27	TRBJ2-5	CASSFPRTSGTETQYF
.	TRBV23-1	TRBJ2-5	CASSQQTQYF